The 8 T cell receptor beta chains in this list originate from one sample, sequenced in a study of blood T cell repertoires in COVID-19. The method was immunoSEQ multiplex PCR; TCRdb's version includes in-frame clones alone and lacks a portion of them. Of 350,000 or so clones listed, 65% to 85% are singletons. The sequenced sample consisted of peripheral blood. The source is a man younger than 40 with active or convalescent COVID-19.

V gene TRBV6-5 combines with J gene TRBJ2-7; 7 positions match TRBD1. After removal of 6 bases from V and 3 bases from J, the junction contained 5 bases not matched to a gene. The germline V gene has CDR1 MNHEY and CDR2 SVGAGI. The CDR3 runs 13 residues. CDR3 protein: CASSRDRYYEQYF. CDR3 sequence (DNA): TGTGCCAGCAGCCGGGACAGATACTACGAGCAGTACTTC.

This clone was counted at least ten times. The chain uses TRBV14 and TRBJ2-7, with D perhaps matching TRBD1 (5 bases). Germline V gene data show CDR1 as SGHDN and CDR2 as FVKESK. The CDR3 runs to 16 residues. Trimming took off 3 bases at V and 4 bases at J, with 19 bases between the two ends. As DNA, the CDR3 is TGTGCCAGCAGCCAGCTAGGGGAACTTGGGCCTTACGAGCAGTACTTC. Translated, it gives CASSQLGELGPYEQYF.

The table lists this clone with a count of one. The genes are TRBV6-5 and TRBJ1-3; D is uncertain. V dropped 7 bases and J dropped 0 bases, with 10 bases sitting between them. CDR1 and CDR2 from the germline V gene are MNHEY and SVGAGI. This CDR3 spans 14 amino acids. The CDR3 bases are TGTGCCAGCACGAGGCCGGACTCTGGAAACACCATATATTTT. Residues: CASTRPDSGNTIYF.

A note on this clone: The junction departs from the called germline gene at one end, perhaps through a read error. The CDR3 nucleotides are TGTGCCAGCAGCTTACCCCGGGAGCGTTCTCTTTTT. Protein product: CASSLPRERSLF. The chain couples TRBV7-9 to TRBJ1-3; the D is unclear. The CDR3 contains 12 residues. The germline V gene encodes CDR1 SEHNR and CDR2 FQNEAQ (reference sequence).

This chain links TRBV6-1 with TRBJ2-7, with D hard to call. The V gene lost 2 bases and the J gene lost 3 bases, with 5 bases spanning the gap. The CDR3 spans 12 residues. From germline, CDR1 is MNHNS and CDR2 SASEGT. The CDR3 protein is CASSEPGYEQYF. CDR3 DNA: TGTGCCAGCAGTGAACCAGGCTACGAGCAGTACTTC.

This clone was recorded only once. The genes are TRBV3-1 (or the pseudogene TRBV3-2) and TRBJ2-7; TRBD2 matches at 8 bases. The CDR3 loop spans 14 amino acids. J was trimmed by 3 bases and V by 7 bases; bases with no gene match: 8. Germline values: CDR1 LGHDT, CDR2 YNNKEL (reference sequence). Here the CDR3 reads CASTGTSNRYEQYF. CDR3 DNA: TGTGCCAGCACAGGGACTAGTAATCGCTACGAGCAGTACTTC.

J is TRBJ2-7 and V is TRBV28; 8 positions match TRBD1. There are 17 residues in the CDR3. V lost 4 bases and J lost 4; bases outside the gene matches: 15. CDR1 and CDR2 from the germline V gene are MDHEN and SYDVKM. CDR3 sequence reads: CASSSALLGTGDYEQYF. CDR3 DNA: TGTGCCAGCAGTTCCGCCCTTCTTGGGACAGGAGATTACGAGCAGTACTTC.

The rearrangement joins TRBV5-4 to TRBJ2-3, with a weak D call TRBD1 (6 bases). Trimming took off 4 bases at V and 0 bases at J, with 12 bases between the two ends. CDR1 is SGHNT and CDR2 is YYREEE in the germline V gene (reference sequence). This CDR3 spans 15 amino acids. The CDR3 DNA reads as TGTGCCAGCAGCATGAGGGGGTTGAGCACAGATACGCAGTATTTT. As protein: CASSMRGLSTDTQYF.